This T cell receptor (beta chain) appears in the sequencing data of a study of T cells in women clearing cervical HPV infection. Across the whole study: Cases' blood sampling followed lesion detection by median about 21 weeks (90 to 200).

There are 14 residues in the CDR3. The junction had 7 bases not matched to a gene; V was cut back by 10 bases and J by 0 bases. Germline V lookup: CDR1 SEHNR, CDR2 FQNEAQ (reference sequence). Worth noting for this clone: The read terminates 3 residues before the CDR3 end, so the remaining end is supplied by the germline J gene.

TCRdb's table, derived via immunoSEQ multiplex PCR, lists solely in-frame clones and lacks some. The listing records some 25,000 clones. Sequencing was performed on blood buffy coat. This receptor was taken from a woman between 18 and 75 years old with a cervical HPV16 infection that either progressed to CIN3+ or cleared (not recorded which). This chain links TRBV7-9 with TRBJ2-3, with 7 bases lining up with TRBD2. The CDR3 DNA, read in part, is TGTGCCACCTCCGGGACTACAAGCACAGATACG. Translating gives CATSGTTSTDT. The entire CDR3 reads CATSGTTSTDTQYF.